The clone carrying this T cell receptor (beta chain) turned up a few times. Its cognate antigen is unknown. 5'RACE primed at constant segments yielded TCR alpha and TCR beta cDNA libraries bearing sample barcodes and UMIs. TCRdb re-called the 5' RACE reads with MiXCR, one entry per CDR3 protein. The sample shows 120,000 to 150,000 distinct CDR3 sequences, about 19% of them seen only once. The CDR3 has 16 residues. Per germline, CDR1 SGHRS and CDR2 YFSETQ. J lost 4 bases, V lost 1 base, and 7 bases had no gene match. These data originate in a study of T-cell memory formation after mild COVID-19. Study findings and constraints: CD4+ contracting clones were mainly CM and EM; CD8+ ones, EMRA. Unconfirmed was the SARS-CoV-2 specificity of second-wave clones that peaked on day 37. A subset of responding clones appeared in pre-infection memory, suggesting cross-reactive memory joined.

The chain carries TRBV5-1 and TRBJ2-3; 9 bases align to TRBD2. The sequence was obtained from an adult woman who had mild COVID-19 (a few samples of this study predate the infection). Cell type and time point are not known. Sequencing was performed on PBMCs or a T cell subset sorted from them (not recorded which). The CDR3 sequence is CASSLSGAGGPDTQYF. CDR3 sequence (DNA): TGCGCCAGCAGCTTGTCCGGGGCGGGAGGGCCAGATACGCAGTATTTT.